This paragraph covers one T cell receptor (beta chain) sequence. Its specificity is unknown. The data were obtained in a study of OX40 agonist ivuxolimab in advanced cancers. On the study more broadly: One patient with hepatocellular carcinoma and two with cutaneous melanoma, three in all, had partial responses. Broader study findings: The study found among the lowest clonal expansion in partial responders at 0.1-3.0 mg/kg. CD8+ T cells showed, on average, more clonal expansion than CD4+ cells.

The CDR3 is 14 residues long. The germline CDR1 and CDR2 sequences are SGHDT and YYEEEE. Trimming cost V 0 bases and J 7 bases, with 11 bases left between them. The assay was immunoSEQ multiplex PCR, and TCRdb's table has in-frame clones only and misses some. Of approximately 80,000 clones listed, about 91% are singletons. The receptor comes from an adult with an advanced solid tumor such as melanoma, head and neck, liver or kidney cancer. This rearrangement joins TRBV5-6 to TRBJ2-1, with a possible D match to TRBD1 (5 bases). The source was CD4+ or CD8+ T cells sorted from blood, collected in a trial of the OX40 agonist ivuxolimab. This CDR3 is CASSLEARENEQFF. The CDR3 nucleotides are TGTGCCAGCAGCTTGGAGGCCAGGGAAAATGAGCAGTTCTTC.